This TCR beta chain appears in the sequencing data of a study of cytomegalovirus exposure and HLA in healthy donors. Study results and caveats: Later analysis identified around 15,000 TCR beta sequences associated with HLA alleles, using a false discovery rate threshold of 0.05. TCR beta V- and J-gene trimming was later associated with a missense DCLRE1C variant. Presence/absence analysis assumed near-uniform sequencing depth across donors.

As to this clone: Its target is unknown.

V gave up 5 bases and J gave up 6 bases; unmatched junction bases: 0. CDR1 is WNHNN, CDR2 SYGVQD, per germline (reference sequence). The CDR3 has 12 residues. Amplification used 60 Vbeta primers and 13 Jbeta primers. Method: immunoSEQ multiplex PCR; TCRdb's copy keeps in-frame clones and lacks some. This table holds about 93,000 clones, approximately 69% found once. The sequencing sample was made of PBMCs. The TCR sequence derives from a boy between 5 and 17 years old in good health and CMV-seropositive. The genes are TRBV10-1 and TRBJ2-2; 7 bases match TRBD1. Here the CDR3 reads CASSTGAGELFF. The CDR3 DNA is TGCGCCAGCAGTACAGGGGCCGGGGAGCTGTTTTTT.